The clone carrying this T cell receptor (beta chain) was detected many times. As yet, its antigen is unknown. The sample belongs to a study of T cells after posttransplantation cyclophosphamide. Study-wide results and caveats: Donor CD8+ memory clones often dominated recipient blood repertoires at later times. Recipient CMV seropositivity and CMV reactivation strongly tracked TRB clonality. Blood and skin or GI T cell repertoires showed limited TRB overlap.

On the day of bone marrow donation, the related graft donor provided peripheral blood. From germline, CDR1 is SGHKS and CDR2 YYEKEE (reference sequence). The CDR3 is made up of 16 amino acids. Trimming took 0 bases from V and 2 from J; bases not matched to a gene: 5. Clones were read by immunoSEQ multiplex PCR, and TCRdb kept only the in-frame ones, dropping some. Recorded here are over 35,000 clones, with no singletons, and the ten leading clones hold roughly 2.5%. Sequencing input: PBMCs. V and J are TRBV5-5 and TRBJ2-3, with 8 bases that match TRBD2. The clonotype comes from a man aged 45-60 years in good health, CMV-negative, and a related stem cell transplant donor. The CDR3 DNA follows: TGTGCCAGCAGCTTGGTGTCTAGCGGGTACACAGATACGCAGTATTTT. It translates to CASSLVSSGYTDTQYF.